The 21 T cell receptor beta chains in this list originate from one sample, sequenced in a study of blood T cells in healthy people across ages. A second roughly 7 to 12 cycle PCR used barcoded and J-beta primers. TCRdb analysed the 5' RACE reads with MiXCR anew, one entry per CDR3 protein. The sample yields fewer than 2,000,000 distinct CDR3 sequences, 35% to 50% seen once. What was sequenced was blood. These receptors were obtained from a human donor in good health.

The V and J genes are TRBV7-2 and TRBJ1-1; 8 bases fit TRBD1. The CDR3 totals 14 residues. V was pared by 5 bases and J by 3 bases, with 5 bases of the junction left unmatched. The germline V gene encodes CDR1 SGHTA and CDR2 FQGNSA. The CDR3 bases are TGTGCCAGCAGCCCACAGACAGGGGACACTGAAGCTTTCTTT. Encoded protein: CASSPQTGDTEAFF.

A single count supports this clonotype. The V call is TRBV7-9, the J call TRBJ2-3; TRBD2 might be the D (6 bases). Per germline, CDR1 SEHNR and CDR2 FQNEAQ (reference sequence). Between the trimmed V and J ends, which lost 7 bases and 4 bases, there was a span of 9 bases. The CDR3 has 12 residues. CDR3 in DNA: TGTGCCAGCATCCGGGGGTCAGATACGCAGTATTTT. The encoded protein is CASIRGSDTQYF.

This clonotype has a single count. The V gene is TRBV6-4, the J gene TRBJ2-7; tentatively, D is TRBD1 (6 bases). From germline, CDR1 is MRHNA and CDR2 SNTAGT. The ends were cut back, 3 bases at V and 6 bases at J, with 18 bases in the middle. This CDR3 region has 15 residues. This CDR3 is CASSEQHVPGAEQYF. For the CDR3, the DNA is TGTGCCAGCAGTGAGCAACATGTCCCAGGGGCCGAGCAGTACTTC.

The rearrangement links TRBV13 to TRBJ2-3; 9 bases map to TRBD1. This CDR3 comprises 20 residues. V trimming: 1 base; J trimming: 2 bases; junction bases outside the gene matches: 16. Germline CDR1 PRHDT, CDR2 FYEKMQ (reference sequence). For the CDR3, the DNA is TGTGCCAGCAGCTTAGAACAGGGGGCAGTGGGAGATCCCTACACAGATACGCAGTATTTT. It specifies CASSLEQGAVGDPYTDTQYF.

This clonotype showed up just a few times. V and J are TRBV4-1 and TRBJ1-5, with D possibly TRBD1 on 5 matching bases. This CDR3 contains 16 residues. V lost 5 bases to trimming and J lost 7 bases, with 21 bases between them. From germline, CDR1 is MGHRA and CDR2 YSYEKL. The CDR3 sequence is CASSTPGGAGQQPQHF. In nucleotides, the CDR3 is TGCGCCAGCAGCACTCCCGGCGGGGCAGGGCAACAGCCCCAGCATTTT.

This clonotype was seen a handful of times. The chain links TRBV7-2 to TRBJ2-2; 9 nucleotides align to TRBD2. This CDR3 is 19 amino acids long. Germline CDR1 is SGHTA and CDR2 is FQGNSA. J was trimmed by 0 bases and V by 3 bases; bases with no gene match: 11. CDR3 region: CASSLRGGHVSSNTGELFF. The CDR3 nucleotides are TGTGCCAGCAGCTTGCGGGGGGGCCATGTTTCGTCGAACACCGGGGAGCTGTTTTTT.

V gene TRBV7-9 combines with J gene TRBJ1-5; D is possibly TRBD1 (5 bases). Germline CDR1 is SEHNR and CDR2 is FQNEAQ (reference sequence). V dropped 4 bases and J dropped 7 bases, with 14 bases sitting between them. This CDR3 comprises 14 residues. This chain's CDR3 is CASSWGGFGQPQHF. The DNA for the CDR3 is TGTGCCAGCAGCTGGGGGGGGTTTGGCCAGCCCCAGCATTTT.

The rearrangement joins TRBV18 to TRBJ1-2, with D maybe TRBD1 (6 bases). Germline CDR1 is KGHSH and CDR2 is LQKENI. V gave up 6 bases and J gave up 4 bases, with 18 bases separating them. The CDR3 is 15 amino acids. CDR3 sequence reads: CASSPSGAQAYGYTF. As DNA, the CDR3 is TGTGCCAGCTCCCCCTCAGGGGCACAGGCCTATGGCTACACCTTC.

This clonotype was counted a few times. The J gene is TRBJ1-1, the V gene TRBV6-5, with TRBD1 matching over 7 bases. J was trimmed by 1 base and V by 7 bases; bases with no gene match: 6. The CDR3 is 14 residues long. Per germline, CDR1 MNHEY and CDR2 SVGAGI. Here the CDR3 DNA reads TGTGCCAGCATCGCAGGGGGTGCGAACACTGAAGCTTTCTTT. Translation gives CASIAGGANTEAFF.

This chain's CDR3 is CASSLVGFYEQYF. The CDR3 DNA follows: TGCGCCAGCAGCTTGGTCGGGTTCTACGAGCAGTACTTC. V and J are TRBV5-1 and TRBJ2-7; D remains unclear. CDR3 length equals 13 residues. The V and J ends lost 0 bases and 3 bases respectively, with 7 bases between them. Germline V gene lookup returns CDR1 SGHRS and CDR2 YFSETQ.

Here the CDR3 DNA reads TGCAGCCTAGACAGGGTTTCCTACAATGAGCAGTTCTTC. Protein product: CSLDRVSYNEQFF. The chain has TRBV29-1 and TRBJ2-1, with 7 bases identical to TRBD1. Germline trimming cut 8 bases from V and 1 base from J; bases unmatched to any gene: 5. CDR3 size: 13 residues. From germline, CDR1 is SQVTM and CDR2 ANQGSEA.

The CDR3 sequence is CASSQALSSGRTDTQYF. CDR3 nucleotide sequence: TGTGCCAGCAGCCAAGCTTTGTCTAGCGGCCGCACAGATACGCAGTATTTT. The V and J genes are TRBV4-2 and TRBJ2-3; 7 bases are a match to TRBD2. The V segment lost 1 base and the J segment 1 base; nucleotides outside the gene matches: 8. CDR1 and CDR2 (germline): LGHNA, YNFKEQ. This CDR3 spans 17 amino acids.

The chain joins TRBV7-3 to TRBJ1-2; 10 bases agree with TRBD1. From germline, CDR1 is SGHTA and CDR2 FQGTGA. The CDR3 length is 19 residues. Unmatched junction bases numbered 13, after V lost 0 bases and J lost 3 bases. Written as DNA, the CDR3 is TGTGCCAGCAGCTTAACGTCCTTAAGGGACAGGGGCCTTTACTATGGCTACACCTTC. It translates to CASSLTSLRDRGLYYGYTF.

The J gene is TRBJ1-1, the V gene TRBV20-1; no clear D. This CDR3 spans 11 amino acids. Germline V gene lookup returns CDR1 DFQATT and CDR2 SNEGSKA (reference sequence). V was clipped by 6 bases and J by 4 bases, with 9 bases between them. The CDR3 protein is CSAEGITEAFF. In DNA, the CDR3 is TGCAGTGCGGAGGGTATCACTGAAGCTTTCTTT.

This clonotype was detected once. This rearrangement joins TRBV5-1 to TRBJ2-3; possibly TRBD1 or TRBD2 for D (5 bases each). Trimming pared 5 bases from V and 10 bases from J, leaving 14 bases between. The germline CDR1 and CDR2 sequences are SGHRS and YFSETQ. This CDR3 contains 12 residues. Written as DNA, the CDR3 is TGCGCCAGCAGATTGACCCAGGGACCGCAGTATTTT. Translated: CASRLTQGPQYF.

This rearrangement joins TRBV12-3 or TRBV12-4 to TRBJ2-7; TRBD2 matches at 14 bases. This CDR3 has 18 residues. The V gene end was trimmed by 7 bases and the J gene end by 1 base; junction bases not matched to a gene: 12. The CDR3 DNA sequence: TGTGCCAGCACCCTTGGGGGACTAGCGGGGGCGACTTCCTACGAGCAGTACTTC. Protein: CASTLGGLAGATSYEQYF.

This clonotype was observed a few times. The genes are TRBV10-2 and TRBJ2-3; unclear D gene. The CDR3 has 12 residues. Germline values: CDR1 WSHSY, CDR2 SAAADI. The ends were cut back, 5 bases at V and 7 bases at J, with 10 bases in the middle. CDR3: CASSMQQHTQYF. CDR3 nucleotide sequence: TGCGCCAGCAGTATGCAGCAGCATACGCAGTATTTT.

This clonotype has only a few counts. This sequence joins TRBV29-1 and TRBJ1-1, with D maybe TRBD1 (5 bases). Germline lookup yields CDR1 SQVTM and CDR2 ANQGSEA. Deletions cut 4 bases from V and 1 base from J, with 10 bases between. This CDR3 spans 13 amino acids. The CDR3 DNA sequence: TGCAGCGTTGGCCAGGGCGAGAACACTGAAGCTTTCTTT. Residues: CSVGQGENTEAFF.

The CDR3 reads CASSRLATSLNEQYF. The CDR3 DNA reads TGTGCCAGCAGCCGGTTAGCGACTTCTTTGAATGAGCAGTACTTC. This chain joins TRBV7-3 and TRBJ2-4, with D possibly being TRBD2 (5 bases). The ends were cut back, 5 bases at V and 13 bases at J, with 24 bases in the middle. Germline V gives CDR1 SGHTA, CDR2 FQGTGA. The CDR3 has 15 amino acids. The variable domain in full, completed from reference TRBV7-3 and TRBJ2-4, reads GAGVSQTPSNKVTEKGKYVELRCDPISGHTALYWYRQSLGQGPEFLIYFQGTGAADDSGLPNDRFFAVRPEGSVSTLKIQRTERGDSAVYLCASSRLATSLNEQYFGAGTRLSVL.

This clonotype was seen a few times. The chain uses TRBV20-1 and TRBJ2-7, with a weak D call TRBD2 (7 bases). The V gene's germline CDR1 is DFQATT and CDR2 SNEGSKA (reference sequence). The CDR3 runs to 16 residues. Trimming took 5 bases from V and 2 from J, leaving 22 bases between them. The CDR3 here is CSASEGGGDYTYEQYF. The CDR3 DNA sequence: TGCAGTGCTTCGGAGGGGGGAGGGGACTACACCTACGAGCAGTACTTC.

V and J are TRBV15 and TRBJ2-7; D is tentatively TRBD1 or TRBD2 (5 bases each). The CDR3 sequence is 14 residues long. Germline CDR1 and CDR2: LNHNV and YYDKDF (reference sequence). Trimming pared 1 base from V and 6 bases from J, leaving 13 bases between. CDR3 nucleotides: TGTGCCACCAGCAGAGTATACCCGAGGGGCGAGCAGTACTTC. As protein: CATSRVYPRGEQYF.